Shown below are 14 T cell receptor beta chains from a single sample sequenced in a study of graft-versus-host responses after intestinal transplantation. Clones were read by immunoSEQ multiplex PCR, and TCRdb kept only the in-frame ones, dropping some. The sample contains tens of thousands of clones, about 90% of which appear only once. The source material was PBMCs, sampled 300 to 320 days after intestinal transplant. All receptors come from a human patient who received an intestinal transplant, so some T cells may come from the graft donor.

This clone was detected only once. This chain connects TRBV6-6 to TRBJ2-1; TRBD2 aligns across 10 bases. The CDR3 totals 13 residues. J lost 5 bases, V lost 7 bases, and 2 bases had no gene match. Germline V gene data show CDR1 as MNHNY and CDR2 as SVGAGI (reference sequence). The CDR3 nucleotides are TGTGCCAGCACAACTAGCGGGGACAATGAGCAGTTCTTC. Translation: CASTTSGDNEQFF.

V is TRBV6-5 and J is TRBJ2-7, with D unclear. This CDR3 comprises 11 residues. The ends were cut back, 2 bases at V and 9 bases at J, with 8 bases in the middle. The V gene's germline CDR1 is MNHEY and CDR2 SVGAGI. CDR3 sequence reads: CASSYQPPQYF. The CDR3 DNA reads as TGTGCCAGCAGTTACCAACCCCCGCAGTACTTC.

This chain uses TRBV30 with TRBJ2-7; D is unclear. The CDR3 consists of 13 residues. CDR1 GTSNPN and CDR2 SVGIG come from the germline V gene (reference sequence). V lost 1 base to trimming and J lost 2 bases, with 9 bases between them. CDR3 nucleotide sequence: TGTGCCTGGAGTGGGGGAAACCCCTACGAGCAGTACTTC. It is translated as CAWSGGNPYEQYF.

V gene TRBV7-9 combines with J gene TRBJ2-7, with TRBD1 as a possible D gene (6 bases). Trimming took 0 bases from V and 0 from J, leaving 15 bases between them. This CDR3 region has 17 residues. Germline V gene data show CDR1 as SEHNR and CDR2 as FQNEAQ (reference sequence). The CDR3 bases are TGTGCCAGCAGCTTAGCGGGGGCCGGAAAGAGCTCCTACGAGCAGTACTTC. It yields the protein CASSLAGAGKSSYEQYF.

The V gene is TRBV6-4, the J gene TRBJ2-3, with 14 bases that match TRBD2. The CDR3 sequence is 17 residues long. V dropped 4 bases and J dropped 1; count of bases not matched to a gene: 4. Per the germline V gene, CDR1 is MRHNA and CDR2 is SNTAGT. This chain's CDR3 is CASSAAGLAGGTDTQYF. The CDR3 coding sequence is TGTGCCAGCAGTGCCGCGGGACTAGCGGGGGGCACAGATACGCAGTATTTT.

V and J are TRBV11-2 and TRBJ1-4, with TRBD1 matching over 9 bases. Germline V gene lookup returns CDR1 SGHAT and CDR2 FQNNGV. The CDR3 spans 15 residues. J gave up 6 bases and V 3 bases, and 5 bases lay outside the gene matches. The CDR3 region is CASSFVGQGYEKLFF. In nucleotides, the CDR3 is TGTGCCAGCAGCTTTGTGGGACAGGGTTATGAAAAACTGTTTTTT.

The V gene is TRBV7-9, the J gene TRBJ1-2; TRBD1 aligns across 10 bases. CDR3 length equals 13 residues. Germline CDR1 SEHNR, CDR2 FQNEAQ (reference sequence). J lost 7 bases, V lost 5 bases, and 4 bases had no gene match. This chain's CDR3 is CASSPGQGIGYTF. The CDR3 bases are TGTGCCAGCAGCCCGGGACAGGGGATTGGCTACACCTTC.

This clone appeared a single time. V is TRBV2 and J is TRBJ2-1; D may be TRBD2 (5 bases). The V gene's germline CDR1 is SNHLY and CDR2 FYNNEI. The CDR3 totals 13 residues. V lost 4 bases, J lost 10 bases, and 14 bases lay in between. The CDR3, as DNA: TGTGCCAGCAGTGTAGGACTCGAGAGGGAGCAGTTCTTC. The encoded protein is CASSVGLEREQFF.

The chain uses TRBV2 and TRBJ2-5; D might be TRBD1 (5 bases). The length of the CDR3 is 13 residues. V was pared by 10 bases and J by 1 base, with 13 bases between. Germline CDR1 SNHLY, CDR2 FYNNEI. Here the CDR3 reads CAILTVSQETQYF. As DNA, the CDR3 is TGTGCCATCTTGACAGTATCCCAAGAGACCCAGTACTTC.

The chain joins TRBV6-1 to TRBJ1-1; possibly TRBD1 for D (6 bases). Trimming pared 10 bases from V and 1 base from J, leaving 19 bases between. Per the germline V gene, CDR1 is MNHNS and CDR2 is SASEGT. There are 15 residues in the CDR3. CDR3 sequence reads: CANMRLQTGNTEAFF. CDR3 bases: TGTGCCAACATGAGACTCCAGACAGGGAACACTGAAGCTTTCTTT.

The chain employs TRBV6-6 and TRBJ1-2; D unresolved. The CDR3 sequence is 14 residues long. V shed 6 bases and J shed 4 bases, with 15 bases lying between them. The germline gives CDR1 MNHNY, CDR2 SVGAGI (reference sequence). The CDR3 bases are TGTGCCAGCAGCCCCTCCGCTCCGCCCTATGGCTACACCTTC. Amino acid sequence: CASSPSAPPYGYTF.

The V gene is TRBV14, the J gene TRBJ1-1, with D uncertain. The CDR3 runs 13 residues. Germline V gives CDR1 SGHDN, CDR2 FVKESK. Trimming pared 2 bases from V and 7 bases from J, leaving 11 bases between. DNA for the CDR3: TGTGCCAGCAGCCAAAGTCTGTACGATGAAGCTTTCTTT. This sequence encodes CASSQSLYDEAFF.

The chain carries TRBV4-1 and TRBJ1-6; maybe TRBD1 (6 bases). In germline, CDR1 is MGHRA, CDR2 YSYEKL. Trimming cost V 3 bases and J 5 bases, with 14 bases left between them. This CDR3 is built from 16 residues. The CDR3 spells CASSHQGRTDNSPLHF. Here the CDR3 DNA reads TGCGCCAGCAGCCACCAGGGAAGGACAGATAATTCACCCCTCCACTTT.

This chain links TRBV6-4 with TRBJ2-3; TRBD2 matches 8 bases. J lost 1 base, V lost 6 bases, and 9 bases had no gene match. The CDR3 runs 16 residues. Per the germline V gene, CDR1 is MRHNA and CDR2 is SNTAGT. The CDR3 DNA is TGTGCCAGCAGCCGAAGAAGCGGGAGCGGCACAGATACGCAGTATTTT. Protein product: CASSRRSGSGTDTQYF.